The 22 T cell receptor beta chains below come from one sample, sequenced in a study of immune reconstitution after stem cell transplant in scleroderma. TCRdb ran MiXCR on the RT-PCR reads and lists one entry per CDR3 protein. The profile shows approximately 2,000 distinct CDR3 sequences, about 13% of them singletons. The sample was taken before or after autologous hematopoietic stem cell transplantation (not recorded which). Every receptor here comes from a female donor with systemic sclerosis.

By share, this clonotype ranks as medium-sized. The V call is TRBV5-5, the J call TRBJ2-1; D unclear. The CDR3 extends over 15 amino acids. Trimming took 4 bases from V and 4 from J, leaving 15 bases between them. Germline loops: CDR1 SGHKS, CDR2 YYEKEE (reference sequence). CDR3 sequence: CASSLLWTVYNEQFF. For the CDR3, the DNA is TGTGCCAGCAGCCTCCTGTGGACGGTGTACAATGAGCAGTTCTTC.

This chain connects TRBV20-1 to TRBJ1-1, with TRBD1 matching 9 bases. Per the germline V gene, CDR1 is DFQATT and CDR2 is SNEGSKA (reference sequence). The CDR3 length is 17 residues. The V and J ends lost 1 base and 0 bases, in that order; junction bases with no gene match: 9. The CDR3 sequence is CSARGRTGDFMNTEAFF. The CDR3 nucleotides are TGCAGTGCTAGAGGGCGGACAGGGGATTTCATGAACACTGAAGCTTTCTTT.

This clonotype is termed medium-sized. This chain connects TRBV3-1 to TRBJ2-7; D remains unclear. This CDR3 has 19 amino acids. Germline CDR1 LGHDT, CDR2 YNNKEL (reference sequence). The V and J ends lost 0 bases and 0 bases respectively, with 21 bases between them. CDR3 sequence (DNA): TGTGCCAGCAGCCAAGACTCCCTTCAGCCCGAAACCAGCTCCTACGAGCAGTACTTC. This translates into CASSQDSLQPETSSYEQYF.

This clonotype has a count of ten or more. The chain has TRBV20-1 and TRBJ1-5, with 7 bases that match TRBD1. The length of the CDR3 is 14 residues. V lost 1 base, J lost 4 bases, and 4 bases stayed unmatched. Germline V lookup: CDR1 DFQATT, CDR2 SNEGSKA (reference sequence). The CDR3 DNA is TGCAGTGCTAGAGGGGACAGAAGAAATCAGCCCCAGCATTTT. It yields the protein CSARGDRRNQPQHF.

J is TRBJ2-7 and V is TRBV7-2; 11 positions agree with TRBD1. Germline loops: CDR1 SGHTA, CDR2 FQGNSA. Trimming removed 3 bases from V and 3 bases from J; junction bases left unmatched: 4. The CDR3 length is 15 residues. The CDR3 nucleotides read TGTGCCAGCAGCTTTACCGGGACAGGGGGCTACGAGCAGTACTTC. As protein: CASSFTGTGGYEQYF.

The chain carries TRBV12-3 or TRBV12-4 and TRBJ2-4; D not resolved. The CDR3 has 14 amino acids. V was clipped by 3 bases and J by 2 bases, with 8 bases between them. This CDR3 is CASSFDGTKNIQYF. CDR3 DNA: TGTGCCAGCAGTTTTGATGGGACCAAAAACATTCAGTACTTC.

In its sample, this clonotype is medium-sized. The chain carries TRBV5-1 and TRBJ2-1, with 8 bases aligning to TRBD1. V was clipped by 0 bases and J by 7 bases; unmatched bases: 6. The CDR3 spans 15 residues. Germline V gives CDR1 SGHRS, CDR2 YFSETQ. CDR3 loop: CASSLGTGKVNEQFF. The CDR3 DNA reads TGCGCCAGCAGCTTGGGGACAGGGAAGGTGAATGAGCAGTTCTTC.

This clonotype was found many times. This chain joins TRBV7-6 and TRBJ2-5; the D gene could be TRBD1 or TRBD2 (5 bases each). The germline V and J ends were trimmed by 3 bases and 4 bases, with 15 bases remaining between them. This CDR3 is 15 amino acids long. Germline V gene sequence: CDR1 SGHVS, CDR2 FNYEAQ. As DNA, the CDR3 is TGTGCCAGCAGCTTTAGAGGGAGTGGGGGAGAGACCCAGTACTTC. It yields the protein CASSFRGSGGETQYF.

To note about this clonotype: A much larger clonotype is one base distant, so this may be a read error. This sequence joins TRBV2 and TRBJ2-5; 7 positions match TRBD1. The CDR3 totals 12 residues. Germline values: CDR1 SNHLY, CDR2 FYNNEI. The CDR3 region is CTSLGQQETQYF. CDR3 nucleotides: TGTACCAGCCTGGGACAGCAAGAGACCCAGTACTTC.

A few counts support this clonotype. The chain is built from TRBV6-2 or TRBV6-3 and TRBJ2-2; either TRBD1 or TRBD2 may supply D (5 bases each). Germline V gene lookup returns CDR1 MNHEY and CDR2 SVGEGT. The V gene lost 2 bases and the J gene lost 5 bases, with 9 bases spanning the gap. The CDR3 loop spans 14 amino acids. CDR3 region: CASSYHGATGELFF. The CDR3 DNA sequence: TGTGCCAGCAGTTACCACGGGGCTACCGGGGAGCTGTTTTTT.

By proportion, this clonotype is medium-sized. The CDR3 bases are TGCGCCAGCGGGGGAATTTCGGCGACGAACACCGGGGAGCTGTTTTTT. Amino acids: CASGGISATNTGELFF. This chain links TRBV5-1 with TRBJ2-2; D could derive from TRBD1 or TRBD2 (5 bases each). V was pared by 7 bases and J by 0 bases, with 16 bases between. Per the germline V gene, CDR1 is SGHRS and CDR2 is YFSETQ. The CDR3 consists of 16 residues.

This clonotype rates as medium-sized (0.01 to 0.1%). The CDR3: CASSSEGQGSSYEQYF. DNA of the CDR3: TGTGCCAGCAGTTCTGAGGGACAGGGGAGCTCCTACGAGCAGTACTTC. The rearrangement joins TRBV12-3 or TRBV12-4 to TRBJ2-7; 10 bases map to TRBD1. The CDR3 is 16 residues long. Trimming removed 4 bases from V and 0 bases from J; junction bases left unmatched: 6.

This sequence joins TRBV7-2 and TRBJ2-7, with D possibly TRBD2 on 6 matching bases. The CDR3 has 15 residues. V was cut by 7 bases and J by 5 bases, with 21 bases left in between. Germline V gene data show CDR1 as SGHTA and CDR2 as FQGNSA. This CDR3 reads CASTPYGGRWDEQYF. The CDR3 nucleotides are TGTGCCAGCACCCCGTATGGGGGGAGATGGGACGAGCAGTACTTC.

This clonotype is categorized as medium-sized. CDR3 residues: CASSSHGLAGVLAKNIQYF. In DNA form, the CDR3 reads TGTGCCAGCAGTTCCCACGGACTAGCGGGTGTTCTAGCCAAAAACATTCAGTACTTC. The J gene is TRBJ2-4, the V gene TRBV28, with 11 bases aligning to TRBD2. Germline V gene sequence: CDR1 MDHEN, CDR2 SYDVKM. With V trimmed by 4 bases and J by 0 bases, 11 bases remained unmatched. This CDR3 is built from 19 residues.

This clonotype is medium-sized. The rearrangement links TRBV6-6 to TRBJ2-7, with D unresolved. The CDR3 runs 13 residues. Germline CDR1 and CDR2: MNHNY and SVGAGI (reference sequence). Deletions cut 0 bases from V and 5 bases from J, with 8 bases between. The CDR3 region is CASSYSRHHEQYF. CDR3 coding DNA: TGTGCCAGCAGTTACTCGAGACACCACGAGCAGTACTTC.

In regard to this clonotype: A much larger clone is a single base away; this may be a read error. The J gene is TRBJ2-5, the V gene TRBV7-2, with D perhaps matching TRBD1 or TRBD2 (5 bases each). The CDR3 contains 14 residues. Germline lookup yields CDR1 SGHTA and CDR2 FQGNSA. CDR3 nucleotides: TGTGCCAGCAGGCCGGGTGGGGACCGAGAGGCCCAGTACTTC. It yields the protein CASRPGGDREAQYF.

Sample share makes this clonotype medium-sized (0.01 to 0.1%). The chain uses TRBV19 and TRBJ2-1, with 16 nucleotides matching TRBD2. The V segment lost 5 bases and the J segment 10 bases; nucleotides outside the gene matches: 8. In germline, CDR1 is LNHDA, CDR2 SQIVND (reference sequence). CDR3 size: 16 residues. The CDR3 loop is CASSPGTSGGAGEQFF. CDR3 coding DNA: TGTGCCAGTAGTCCTGGGACTAGCGGGGGGGCCGGGGAGCAGTTCTTC.

The chain couples TRBV5-6 to TRBJ1-2, with no clear D. With 0 bases removed from V and 2 bases from J, the gap between germline ends came to 11 bases. The CDR3 has 15 amino acids. Germline V gene lookup returns CDR1 SGHDT and CDR2 YYEEEE. The CDR3 nucleotides read TGTGCCAGCAGCTTGGAATCAGTCCCAAACTATGGCTACACCTTC. Translation gives CASSLESVPNYGYTF.

This clonotype was seen ten or more times. The CDR3 region is CASSLTVRAEAFF. Here the CDR3 DNA reads TGTGCCAGCAGTCTCACGGTGCGCGCTGAAGCTTTCTTT. The chain carries TRBV5-5 and TRBJ1-1; D unclear. This CDR3 spans 13 amino acids. The V and J ends lost 5 bases and 6 bases respectively, with 14 bases between them. The germline V gene has CDR1 SGHKS and CDR2 YYEKEE (reference sequence).

By share of the sample, this clonotype is medium-sized (0.01 to 0.1%). The chain couples TRBV29-1 to TRBJ2-2; weak D call: TRBD1 (5 bases). In germline, CDR1 is SQVTM, CDR2 ANQGSEA. V was pared by 0 bases and J by 1 base, with 6 bases between. The CDR3 consists of 14 residues. CDR3 DNA: TGCAGCGTTGAAGATACAGGGAACACCGGGGAGCTGTTTTTT. The encoded protein is CSVEDTGNTGELFF.

This clonotype came up once. A much larger clone differs by one base, so this may be a read error. This chain's CDR3 is CASSLSVGGLDEQHF. CDR3 nucleotides: TGCGCCAGCAGCCTCTCCGTTGGGGGTTTGGACGAGCAGCACTTC. The chain couples TRBV5-1 to TRBJ2-7; possibly TRBD1 or TRBD2 for D (5 bases each). The CDR3 totals 15 residues. The germline CDR1 and CDR2 sequences are SGHRS and YFSETQ.

This rearrangement joins TRBV20-1 to TRBJ2-7; TRBD2 matches 9 bases. CDR3 length: 15 amino acids. Per the germline V gene, CDR1 is DFQATT and CDR2 is SNEGSKA (reference sequence). V was clipped by 1 base and J by 3 bases; unmatched bases: 7. The CDR3, as DNA: TGCAGTGCTAGAGGTCTAGCGGGATCAAGCTACGAGCAGTACTTC. It is translated as CSARGLAGSSYEQYF.